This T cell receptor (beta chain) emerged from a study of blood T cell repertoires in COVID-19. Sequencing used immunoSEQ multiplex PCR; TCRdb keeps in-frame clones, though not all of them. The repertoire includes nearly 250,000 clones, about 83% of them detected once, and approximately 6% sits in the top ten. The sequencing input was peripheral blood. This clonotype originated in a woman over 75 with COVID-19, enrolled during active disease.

Here the CDR3 reads CASSLPTGGDYGYTF. As DNA, the CDR3 is TGTGCCAGCAGCTTACCGACAGGGGGCGACTATGGCTACACCTTC. This sequence joins TRBV7-2 and TRBJ1-2; TRBD1 matches 10 bases. This CDR3 is 15 amino acids long. V gave up 2 bases and J gave up 3 bases; unmatched junction bases: 3. The germline V gene encodes CDR1 SGHTA and CDR2 FQGNSA.